A single sample gave rise to the 7 T cell receptor beta chains below, sequenced in a study of T cell repertoires in cytomegalovirus infection. TCRdb reanalysed the reads using MiXCR and keeps one entry per CDR3 protein. This sample has approximately 140,000 distinct CDR3 sequences, with more than 7% found just once. The sample consisted of PBMCs. Every receptor here comes from a human donor in good health (CMV status not recorded). Some clones in this sample may be carry-over from other donors' samples.

This clonotype was seen repeatedly, ten times or more. The CDR3 loop reads CASSERENYGYTF. DNA of the CDR3: TGTGCCAGCAGTGAACGGGAAAACTATGGCTACACCTTC. This chain connects TRBV2 to TRBJ1-2; no firm D call. V dropped 2 bases and J dropped 2 bases, with 6 bases sitting between them. The CDR3 runs 13 residues. Germline V CDR1 and CDR2: SNHLY, FYNNEI.

The gene calls are TRBV18 and TRBJ1-2; the D gene is possibly TRBD1 (5 bases). Germline CDR1 reads KGHSH; CDR2 reads LQKENI. V lost 1 base, J lost 0 bases, and 15 bases lay in between. CDR3 length: 17 amino acids. DNA for the CDR3: TGTGCCAGCTCACCACTGTCCGGGGGAGGTTCTAACTATGGCTACACCTTC. It encodes CASSPLSGGGSNYGYTF.

This clonotype was detected a few times. The gene calls are TRBV20-1 and TRBJ2-3; D gene ambiguous. CDR1 DFQATT and CDR2 SNEGSKA come from the germline V gene (reference sequence). V dropped 0 bases and J dropped 1 base, with 14 bases sitting between them. The CDR3 runs to 16 residues. CDR3: CSARDPVHRGTDTQYF. The DNA of the CDR3 is TGCAGTGCTAGAGATCCGGTCCACCGGGGCACAGATACGCAGTATTTT.

This clonotype was counted many times. The DNA of the CDR3 is TGTGCCAGCAGCTCTGTAAGAGATACGCAGTATTTT. This codes for CASSSVRDTQYF. The V gene is TRBV7-2, the J gene TRBJ2-3; D not certain. V lost 4 bases and J lost 5, with 7 bases in between. CDR1 and CDR2 from the germline V gene are SGHTA and FQGNSA. The CDR3 spans 12 residues.

The table lists this clonotype with many counts. The chain joins TRBV27 to TRBJ2-5; no definite D call. This CDR3 spans 15 amino acids. V lost 6 bases, J lost 3 bases, and 17 bases lay in between. Per the germline V gene, CDR1 is MNHEY and CDR2 is SMNVEV (reference sequence). The CDR3 spells CASSPRADPKETQYF. In DNA form, the CDR3 reads TGTGCCAGCAGCCCCCGGGCGGACCCTAAAGAGACCCAGTACTTC.

This clonotype was recorded a few times. V is TRBV2 and J is TRBJ1-1; a weak D match, TRBD1 (6 bases). Trimming took 3 bases from V and 5 from J, leaving 19 bases between them. CDR1 and CDR2 (germline): SNHLY, FYNNEI. This CDR3 has 16 residues. The CDR3 coding sequence is TGTGCCAGCAGTGACCCAGGGGTTGCGGCAGGGACTGAAGCTTTCTTT. It codes for CASSDPGVAAGTEAFF.

This clonotype was seen at least ten times. The chain has TRBV7-2 and TRBJ2-7; 15 bases agree with TRBD2. The CDR3 covers 19 residues. V shed 5 bases, J shed 5 bases, and the junction held 16 bases outside the gene matches. Per germline, CDR1 SGHTA and CDR2 FQGNSA. CDR3 sequence reads: CASSPIGLAGGPKQHEQYF. For the CDR3, the DNA is TGTGCCAGCAGCCCAATCGGACTAGCGGGGGGGCCAAAGCAACACGAGCAGTACTTC.